This is a list of T cell receptor beta chains from one sample in a study of T cell repertoires in cytomegalovirus infection. TCRdb recomputed calls from the reads with MiXCR, one row per CDR3 protein. The table shows 600,000 to 800,000 distinct CDR3 sequences, with approximately 24% occurring only once. Sequencing used CD8+ T cells from PBMCs. These receptors all come from a human donor in good health (CMV status not recorded). Some clones in this sample may be carry-over from other donors' samples. CDR3s include the opening cysteine and the closing phenylalanine or tryptophan. A D gene is named only where the DNA matches it firmly. A row's size may be missing; if present it is once, few, many or a size class.

v_call	j_call	clone_size	d_call	cdr3_length	cdr3_nt	cdr3_aa
TRBV3-1	TRBJ2-2	few	NA	16	TGTGCCAGCAGCCAAGAAACCATGGGGCGTACCGGGGAGCTGTTTTTT	CASSQETMGRTGELFF
TRBV29-1	TRBJ1-2	NA	TRBD1	15	TGCAGCGTTGAAGCATACAGGGGGCGTATCTATGGCTACACCTTC	CSVEAYRGRIYGYTF
TRBV7-3	TRBJ2-5	many	NA	15	TGTGCCAGCAGCTTATGGGGGTCAGACCAAGAGACCCAGTACTTC	CASSLWGSDQETQYF
TRBV20-1	TRBJ2-7	few	TRBD1	15	TGCAGTGCTAGAGATCCGGGACAGAGCTCCTACGAGCAGTACTTC	CSARDPGQSSYEQYF
TRBV27	TRBJ1-6	few	TRBD1	15	TGTGCCAGCAGAACTTCGGGACAGGGTAATTCACCCCTCCACTTT	CASRTSGQGNSPLHF
TRBV2	TRBJ2-7	few	NA	16	TGTGCCAGCAGTGAATGGCTCGGGGACACCACCTACGAGCAGTACTTC	CASSEWLGDTTYEQYF
TRBV6-1	TRBJ2-4	few	NA	15	TGTGCCAGCAGTGAGTATAGGAGTGGCAAAAACATTCAGTACTTC	CASSEYRSGKNIQYF
TRBV2	TRBJ2-5	NA	TRBD2	18	TGTGCCAGCAGTGAAGGTCTAGCGGGGGACCTAATAGAAGAGACCCAGTACTTC	CASSEGLAGDLIEETQYF
TRBV7-9	TRBJ1-5	many	NA	12	TGTGCCAGCAGCTTGGGGACGAGACCCCAGCATTTT	CASSLGTRPQHF
TRBV7-6	TRBJ2-6	many	TRBD1	16	TGTGCCAGCAGCCCACAGGGGCTGGGAGGGGCCAACGTCCTGACTTTC	CASSPQGLGGANVLTF
TRBV10-1	TRBJ2-1	few	NA	15	TGCGCCAGCAGTGAGTCCACAGGGAGAGGCAATGAGCAGTTCTTC	CASSESTGRGNEQFF
TRBV27	TRBJ2-3	few	TRBD1	14	TGTGCCAGCAGCTGGACAGGGGGCTCAGATACGCAGTATTTT	CASSWTGGSDTQYF
TRBV11-1	TRBJ2-6	NA	NA	17	TGTGCCAGCAGCCCCGAGGGGGGGGGCGCTGGGGCCAACGTCCTGACTTTC	CASSPEGGGAGANVLTF
TRBV6-6	TRBJ2-1	NA	NA	17	TGTGCCAGCAGTTACTCGACCAGGGAGAACTCCTACAATGAGCAGTTCTTC	CASSYSTRENSYNEQFF
TRBV6-5	TRBJ2-2	many	NA	17	TGTGCCAGCAGTTACTCCGCTCAATATTCGAACACCGGGGAGCTGTTTTTT	CASSYSAQYSNTGELFF
TRBV29-1	TRBJ2-2	NA	TRBD1	16	TGCAGCGTTGAAGATCTAGGGACAGGGCTGGCCGGGGAGCTGTTTTTT	CSVEDLGTGLAGELFF
TRBV7-2	TRBJ2-5	NA	TRBD2	19	TGTGCCAGCATCCCCGGGACTAGCGGGGGATATATCTCGGGGGAGACCCAGTACTTC	CASIPGTSGGYISGETQYF
TRBV7-6	TRBJ2-2	NA	NA	14	TGTGCCAGCAGCTCCGACACCGGAAGGCGGGAGCTGTTTTTT	CASSSDTGRRELFF
TRBV7-9	TRBJ1-5	few	TRBD1	17	TGTGCCAGCAGCTCACAGGGACAGGGGGTGGGCGATCAGCCCCAGCATTTT	CASSSQGQGVGDQPQHF
TRBV6-6	TRBJ2-7	many	TRBD1	15	TGTGCCAGCAGTTACCGAGGGACAGGGGTCGACGAGCAGTACTTC	CASSYRGTGVDEQYF
TRBV7-6	TRBJ2-7	many	NA	16	TGTGCCAGCAGCTTAGGAGACGGACAGAGCTCCTACGAGCAGTACTTC	CASSLGDGQSSYEQYF
TRBV29-1	TRBJ2-1	NA	NA	14	TGCAGCGTATGGCAGGGGTCTTTCTACAATGAGCAGTTCTTC	CSVWQGSFYNEQFF
TRBV6-2/TRBV6-3	TRBJ2-7	few	NA	13	TGTGCCAGCAGTAAGACAGCCAACTACGAGCAGTACTTC	CASSKTANYEQYF
TRBV4-3	TRBJ2-7	NA	NA	14	TGCGCCAGCAGCCATGCTACAGGGTCCTACGAGCAGTACTTC	CASSHATGSYEQYF
TRBV6-5	TRBJ2-1	few	TRBD1	15	TGTGCCAGCAGTCCAAGACAGGGTTTATGGAATGAGCAGTTCTTC	CASSPRQGLWNEQFF
TRBV7-8	TRBJ1-4	many	NA	12	TGTGCCAGCGGGGGCAGTTGGGAAAAACTGTTTTTT	CASGGSWEKLFF
TRBV27	TRBJ1-5	few	NA	14	TGTGCCAGCAGTTTACAAAGGGGTGACCAGCCCCAGCATTTT	CASSLQRGDQPQHF
TRBV7-3	TRBJ1-1	few	NA	13	TGTGCCAGCAGCCAGGGTACGGGTACTGAAGCTTTCTTT	CASSQGTGTEAFF
TRBV9	TRBJ2-1	NA	TRBD1	15	TGTGCCAGCAGCGTAGGGACAGGGAGATACAATGAGCAGTTCTTC	CASSVGTGRYNEQFF
TRBV7-8	TRBJ1-2	many	NA	15	TGTGCCAGCAGCTTTTGGGAGGGCTTAAACTATGGCTACACCTTC	CASSFWEGLNYGYTF